This is a list of T cell receptor beta chains from one sample in a study of T-cell reconstitution after alpha-beta-depleted transplantation in children. TCRdb re-called the PCR reads with MiXCR, one entry per CDR3 protein. The sample lists roughly 500,000 distinct CDR3 sequences, around 20% seen once, with roughly 3.3% in the top ten. Here the sequenced sample was PBMCs from the stem cell graft donor, taken from the stem cell graft. The receptor source for this set is a human donor who donated a stem cell graft to a child with acute lymphoblastic leukemia. Each CDR3 is given with its conserved first and last residue. Each record gives: D gene, clone size, V gene, J gene, CDR3 DNA, CDR3 protein. The D gene is left open where the match is weak. Size values are once, few and many counts, or a class for expanded clones, and some rows have none.

>-|-|TRBV11-2|TRBJ1-2
TGTGCCAGCAGCCTGCGGGGTATTGGGTATGGCTACACCTTC
CASSLRGIGYGYTF
>TRBD2|-|TRBV7-2|TRBJ2-7
TGTGCCAGCAGCTTAGAGGGACTAGCGGGCTTCGAGCAGTACTTC
CASSLEGLAGFEQYF
>-|-|TRBV18|TRBJ1-2
TGTGCCAGCTCACCATCGGGGTATGGCTACACCTTC
CASSPSGYGYTF
>TRBD2|-|TRBV7-2|TRBJ2-1
TGTGCCAGCATACAGCTAGCGGGAGTAGAAGAGCAGTTCTTC
CASIQLAGVEEQFF
>TRBD2|-|TRBV29-1|TRBJ2-1
TGCAGCGTTGAGGGGACTAGCGGGAGGGCCACCTACAATGAGCAGTTCTTC
CSVEGTSGRATYNEQFF
>TRBD1|few|TRBV12-3/TRBV12-4|TRBJ2-7
TGTGCCAGCACCCCGGGGACAGGATACTACGAGCAGTACTTC
CASTPGTGYYEQYF
>TRBD2|-|TRBV5-1|TRBJ2-1
TGCGCCAGCAGCTTGGTAGCGGGGGGCGCGGATGAGCAGTTCTTC
CASSLVAGGADEQFF
>-|-|TRBV18|TRBJ1-1
TGTGCCAGCTCACCGGACACCGGGAGAGCTTTCTTT
CASSPDTGRAFF
>-|few|TRBV4-2|TRBJ2-7
TGTGCCAGCAGCCAAGCGGGGGCAGCCTACGAGCAGTACTTC
CASSQAGAAYEQYF
>TRBD1|-|TRBV12-3/TRBV12-4|TRBJ1-2
TGTGCCAGCAGCCCGGGACAGATTAACTATGGCTACACCTTC
CASSPGQINYGYTF
>-|-|TRBV20-1|TRBJ1-2
TGCAGTGCTAGAGATAGCGCCAGGGGTAGAGATGGCTACACCTTC
CSARDSARGRDGYTF
>TRBD1|many|TRBV27|TRBJ2-7
TGTGCCAGCAGTTTCACAGGGGGATACGAGCAGTACTTC
CASSFTGGYEQYF
>-|-|TRBV5-1|TRBJ2-3
TGCGCCAGCAGCCTAACCCCCCCAGATACGCAGTATTTT
CASSLTPPDTQYF
>TRBD2|few|TRBV12-3/TRBV12-4|TRBJ2-2
TGTGCCAGCATAGGGACTAGCGAGAACACCGGGGAGCTGTTTTTT
CASIGTSENTGELFF
>TRBD1|few|TRBV18|TRBJ2-7
TGTGCCAGCTCACCCCCGGGACAGGGGGCCGGGGAGCAGTACTTC
CASSPPGQGAGEQYF
>-|many|TRBV4-1|TRBJ1-1
TGCGCCAGCAGCCAAGACCGGGGCACAGATGAAGCTTTCTTT
CASSQDRGTDEAFF
>TRBD2|-|TRBV5-1|TRBJ2-3
TGCGCCAGCAGCTTGGTGGGACTAGGGGCAGATACGCAGTATTTT
CASSLVGLGADTQYF
>TRBD1|-|TRBV13|TRBJ2-2
TGTGCCAGCAGCTTAGCGGGACAGATTTACACCGGGGAGCTGTTTTTT
CASSLAGQIYTGELFF
>-|many|TRBV2|TRBJ2-7
TGTGCCAGCAGTGAAGGGACATCCTCCTACGAGCAGTACTTC
CASSEGTSSYEQYF
>TRBD1|few|TRBV24-1|TRBJ1-5
TGTGCCACCAGTACAGGGGAGGGCCAGCCCCAGCATTTT
CATSTGEGQPQHF
>TRBD2|-|TRBV7-2|TRBJ2-1
TGTGCCAGCACCCAACGGTCGGGACTAGCGGGGAACTTC
CASTQRSGLAGNF
>TRBD2|-|TRBV11-2|TRBJ2-5
TGTGCCAGCAGTCAACCGGGACTAGCCGGGGAGACCCAGTACTTC
CASSQPGLAGETQYF
>TRBD1|-|TRBV5-1|TRBJ1-1
TGCGCCAGCAGCTCGAGCCCCATCCAGGGGGACACTGAAGCTTTCTTT
CASSSSPIQGDTEAFF
>-|-|TRBV28|TRBJ1-5
TGTGCCAGCAGTTTAACAAAGAAAGGCAATCAGCCCCAGCATTTT
CASSLTKKGNQPQHF
>-|-|TRBV12-3/TRBV12-4|TRBJ2-4
TGTGCCAGCACCAGAAGGGGGGGGCTAGCCAAAAACATTCAGTACTTC
CASTRRGGLAKNIQYF
>-|-|TRBV12-3/TRBV12-4|TRBJ2-7
TGTGCCAGCAGTCGTCCCCGAGGCGAGCAGTACTTC
CASSRPRGEQYF
>-|few|TRBV19|TRBJ1-3
TGTGCCAGTAGTATCCCCGGGCAGACTGGAAACACCATATATTTT
CASSIPGQTGNTIYF
>TRBD2|-|TRBV7-3|TRBJ2-2
TGTGCCAGCAGCCCTGGTAGTAGCGGGACGAACACCGGGGAGCTGTTTTTT
CASSPGSSGTNTGELFF
>-|many|TRBV5-1|TRBJ2-7
TGCGCCAGCAGATTATCCTCTAGCCCGGCCTCCGAGCAGTACTTC
CASRLSSSPASEQYF
>-|few|TRBV10-2|TRBJ2-1
TGCGCCAGCAGTGAGTCGGGAGGGGGCGCTTACAATGAGCAGTTCTTC
CASSESGGGAYNEQFF
>TRBD1|many|TRBV7-9|TRBJ2-3
TGTGCCAGCAGCAGGACAGGGAAAGATACGCAGTATTTT
CASSRTGKDTQYF
>TRBD1|few|TRBV15|TRBJ1-5
TGTGCCACCAGCAGAGGTTTTTATGAGGGACAGGGACAGCCCCAGCATTTT
CATSRGFYEGQGQPQHF
>-|-|TRBV7-9|TRBJ2-5
TGTGCCAGCAGCTTAGTAACAGGCGGGGAGACCCAGTACTTC
CASSLVTGGETQYF
>-|few|TRBV5-1|TRBJ2-7
TGCGCCAGCAGGCACGAGGGGCGAGCCTACGAGCAGTACTTC
CASRHEGRAYEQYF
>-|-|TRBV19|TRBJ1-6
TGTGCCAGTAATGGGGACAACGAAATGGCTTCACCCCTCCACTTT
CASNGDNEMASPLHF
>TRBD1|-|TRBV15|TRBJ2-5
TGTGCCACCAGCAGCGCCTGGGCAGGGGGAGCCGGACCAGAAGAGACCCAGTACTTC
CATSSAWAGGAGPEETQYF
>TRBD2|-|TRBV6-2/TRBV6-3|TRBJ2-7
TGTGCCAGCAGGCCCCTATTCTCTAGCGGAGGAGAGCACGAGCAGTACTTC
CASRPLFSSGGEHEQYF
>-|-|TRBV12-3/TRBV12-4|TRBJ2-1
TGTGCCAGCAGTTTTAGGGACTTGCAGTTCTTC
CASSFRDLQFF
>-|-|TRBV7-2|TRBJ1-5
TGTGCCAGCAGCTTAGAGCCGACTATCAATCAGCCCCAGCATTTT
CASSLEPTINQPQHF
>-|few|TRBV11-2|TRBJ1-1
TGTGCCAGCAGCTTAGAAGAGGGTCGAAAAAACACTGAAGCTTTCTTT
CASSLEEGRKNTEAFF
>-|few|TRBV27|TRBJ2-4
TGTGCCAGCAGTTTAATGGGGGCCAAAAACATTCAGTACTTC
CASSLMGAKNIQYF
>-|-|TRBV25-1|TRBJ1-4
TGTGCCAGCCGTAACCGGGACTTCGGAGAAGAAAAACTGTTTTTT
CASRNRDFGEEKLFF
>TRBD1|few|TRBV7-9|TRBJ2-1
TGTGCCAGCAGCTTAGGGACAGGGGGTCCGAGTTATGAGCAGTTCTTC
CASSLGTGGPSYEQFF
>-|-|TRBV10-3|TRBJ2-4
TGTGCCATCAGTGACCCAGGGGCTTTAGCCAAAAACATTCAGTACTTC
CAISDPGALAKNIQYF
>TRBD2|-|TRBV27|TRBJ2-1
TGTGCCAGCAGTTTATTCACCCTAGCGGGACCCGATGAGCAGTTCTTC
CASSLFTLAGPDEQFF
>TRBD1|-|TRBV6-5|TRBJ1-2
TGTGCCAGCAGTTACAGCCGCCTACGGGACAGGGACACCTATGGCTACACCTTC
CASSYSRLRDRDTYGYTF
>TRBD1|few|TRBV20-1|TRBJ2-5
TGCAGTGCTAGAGATCGTGACAGGGCACAAGAGACCCAGTACTTC
CSARDRDRAQETQYF
>-|-|TRBV4-1|TRBJ2-3
TGCGCCAGCAGCCACGGAAGGGGTAGCCTTGATACGCAGTATTTT
CASSHGRGSLDTQYF
>-|few|TRBV11-3|TRBJ2-1
TGTGCCAGCAGCTTCCCTGACAGCTGGGAGCAGTTCTTC
CASSFPDSWEQFF
>-|-|TRBV18|TRBJ2-6
TGTGCCAGCTCACCATATGGGGACTTCCCCTCTGGGGCCAACGTCCTGACTTTC
CASSPYGDFPSGANVLTF
>TRBD2|-|TRBV7-6|TRBJ2-7
TGTGCCAGCACCGAGAACGGGGGAGGGGAGGGAGCCTACGAGCAGTACTTC
CASTENGGGEGAYEQYF
>-|-|TRBV5-5|TRBJ2-7
TGTGCCAGCAGCTGGGGGGACGCCGACGAGCAGTACTTC
CASSWGDADEQYF